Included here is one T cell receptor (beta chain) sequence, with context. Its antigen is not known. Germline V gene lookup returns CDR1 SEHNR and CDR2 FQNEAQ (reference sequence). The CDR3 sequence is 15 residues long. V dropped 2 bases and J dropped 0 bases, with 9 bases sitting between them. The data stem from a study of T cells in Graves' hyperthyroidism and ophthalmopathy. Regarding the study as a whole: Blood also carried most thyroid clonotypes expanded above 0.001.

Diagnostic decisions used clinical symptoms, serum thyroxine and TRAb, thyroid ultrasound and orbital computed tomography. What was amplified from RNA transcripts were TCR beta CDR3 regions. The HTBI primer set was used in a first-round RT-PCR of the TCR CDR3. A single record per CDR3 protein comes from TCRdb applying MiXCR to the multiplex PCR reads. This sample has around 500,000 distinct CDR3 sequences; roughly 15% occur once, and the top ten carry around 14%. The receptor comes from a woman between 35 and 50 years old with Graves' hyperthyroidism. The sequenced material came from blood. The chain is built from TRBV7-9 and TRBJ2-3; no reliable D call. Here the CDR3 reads CASSLQTSSTDTQYF. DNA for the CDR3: TGTGCCAGCAGCTTACAAACTTCCAGCACAGATACGCAGTATTTT.